The present T cell receptor beta chain was sequenced within a study of low-dose radiotherapy and immunotherapy resistance in tumors. Both TCRalpha and TCRbeta chains were reverse transcribed with V-gene-specific primers. Using a constant-region primer together with a V-primer adapter, TCRs were subjected to roughly 20 PCR cycles of amplification. A single record per CDR3 protein comes from TCRdb applying MiXCR to the reads. The table has approximately 45,000 distinct CDR3 sequences, 20% to 25% seen once. Regarding time point: after trial treatment. Treatment meaning: LDRT plus nivolumab, ipilimumab, low-dose cyclophosphamide and aspirin (RACIN trial). The CDR3 contains 11 residues. J was trimmed by 5 bases and V by 6 bases; bases with no gene match: 2. CDR1 is SQVTM, CDR2 ANQGSEA, per germline. In its sample, this clonotype was seen many times.

The clonotype originates from a male donor with prostate cancer. The J gene is TRBJ2-3, the V gene TRBV29-1, with 7 bases that match TRBD2. The material was PBMCs, obtained after low-dose radiotherapy plus immunotherapy. The CDR3 protein is CSVIAGDTQYF. CDR3 DNA sequence: TGCAGCGTAATAGCGGGAGATACGCAGTATTTT.